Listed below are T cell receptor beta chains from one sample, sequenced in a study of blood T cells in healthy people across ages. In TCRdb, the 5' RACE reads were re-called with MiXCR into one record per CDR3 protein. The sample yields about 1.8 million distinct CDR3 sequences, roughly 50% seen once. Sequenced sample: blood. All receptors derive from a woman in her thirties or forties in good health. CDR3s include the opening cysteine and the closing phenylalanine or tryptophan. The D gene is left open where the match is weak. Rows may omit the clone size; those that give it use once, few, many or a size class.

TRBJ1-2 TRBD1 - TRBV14 CASSEGGAGGGYTF TGTGCCAGCAGCGAAGGGGGCGCAGGAGGAGGCTACACCTTC
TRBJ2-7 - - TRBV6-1 CASSTGPTGSSYEQYF TGTGCCAGCAGTACTGGCCCTACCGGGAGCTCCTACGAGCAGTACTTC
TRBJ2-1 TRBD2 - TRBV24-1 CATSDLTSGGGPYNEQFF TGTGCCACCAGTGATTTAACTAGCGGGGGGGGCCCCTACAATGAGCAGTTCTTC
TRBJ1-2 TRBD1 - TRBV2 CASQPQGGNYGYTF TGTGCCAGCCAACCTCAGGGGGGAAACTATGGCTACACCTTC
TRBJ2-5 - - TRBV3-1 CASSPPLVGRQETQYF TGTGCCAGCAGCCCCCCTCTGGTTGGCAGGCAAGAGACCCAGTACTTC
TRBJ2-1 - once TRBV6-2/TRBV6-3 CASSPQIIQFF TGTGCCAGCAGCCCTCAAATAATCCAGTTCTTC
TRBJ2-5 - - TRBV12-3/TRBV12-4 CASSLGLVGGSEETQYF TGTGCCAGCAGTTTGGGGCTAGTGGGGGGAAGTGAAGAGACCCAGTACTTC
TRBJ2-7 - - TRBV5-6 CASIRAHTGLHEQYF TGTGCCAGCATCCGGGCGCATACGGGGCTACACGAGCAGTACTTC
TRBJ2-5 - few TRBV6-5 CASSDRIRETQYF TGTGCCAGCAGTGACAGGATAAGGGAGACCCAGTACTTC
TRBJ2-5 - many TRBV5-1 CASSLVAGKETQYF TGTGCCAGCAGCTTAGTCGCTGGGAAAGAGACCCAGTACTTC
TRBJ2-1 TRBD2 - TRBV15 CATSRPLAGAYNEQFF TGTGCCACCAGCAGACCCCTAGCGGGGGCCTACAATGAGCAGTTCTTC
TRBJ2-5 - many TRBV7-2 CASSLEWRGQETQYF TGTGCCAGCAGCTTAGAATGGAGGGGGCAAGAGACCCAGTACTTC
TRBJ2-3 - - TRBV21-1 CARPQGPNTQYF TGTGCCAGACCCCAGGGGCCAAATACGCAGTATTTT
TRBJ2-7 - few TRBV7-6 CASSSGRPADEQYF TGTGCCAGCAGCTCGGGACGCCCCGCCGACGAGCAGTACTTC
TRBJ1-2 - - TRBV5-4 CASTFGTSAGYTF TGTGCCAGCACCTTCGGGACGTCAGCGGGCTACACCTTC
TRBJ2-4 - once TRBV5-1 CASSLDFVKNIQYF TGCGCCAGCAGCTTGGACTTCGTCAAAAACATTCAGTACTTC
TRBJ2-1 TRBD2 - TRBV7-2 CASLVGGGYTEQFF TGTGCCAGCCTGGTCGGGGGGGGCTACACTGAGCAGTTCTTC
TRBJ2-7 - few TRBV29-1 CSVAGVGYEQYF TGCAGCGTTGCAGGGGTAGGCTACGAGCAGTACTTC
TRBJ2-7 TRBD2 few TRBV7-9 CASSLRGGTGYEQYF TGTGCCAGCAGTCTACGGGGAGGGACGGGCTACGAGCAGTACTTC
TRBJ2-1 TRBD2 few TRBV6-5 CASRGTSGPYNEQFF TGTGCCAGCCGTGGGACTAGCGGGCCATACAATGAGCAGTTCTTC
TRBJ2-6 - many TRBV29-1 CSVDAGSGANVLTF TGCAGCGTTGACGCCGGCTCTGGGGCCAACGTCCTGACTTTC
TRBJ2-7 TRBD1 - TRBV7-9 CASSPTWGDRDTYEQYF TGTGCCAGCAGCCCTACGTGGGGGGACAGGGACACCTACGAGCAGTACTTC
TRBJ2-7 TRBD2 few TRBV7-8 CASASGRGGSYEQYF TGTGCCAGCGCCTCTGGGCGGGGAGGGTCCTACGAGCAGTACTTC
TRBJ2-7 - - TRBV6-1 CASNTVRGAYEQYF TGTGCCAGCAACACCGTCCGGGGCGCCTACGAGCAGTACTTC
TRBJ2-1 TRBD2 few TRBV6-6 CASRGARGGYNEQFF TGTGCCAGCAGGGGGGCGCGGGGGGGCTACAATGAGCAGTTCTTC
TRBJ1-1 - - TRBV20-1 CSASGDTAEAFF TGCAGTGCTAGCGGGGACACCGCTGAAGCTTTCTTT
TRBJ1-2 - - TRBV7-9 CASRSGWDNYGYTF TGTGCCAGCAGATCAGGGTGGGACAACTATGGCTACACCTTC
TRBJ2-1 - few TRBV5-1 CASSLEGGSWNEQFF TGCGCCAGCAGCTTGGAGGGGGGCTCGTGGAATGAGCAGTTCTTC
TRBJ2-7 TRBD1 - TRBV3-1 CASSPGQGKHYSYEQYF TGTGCCAGCAGCCCGGGACAGGGTAAGCACTACTCCTACGAGCAGTACTTC
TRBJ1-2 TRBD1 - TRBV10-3 CATAPGQGTYGYTF TGTGCCACCGCCCCGGGACAGGGGACCTATGGCTACACCTTC
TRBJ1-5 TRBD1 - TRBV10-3 CAISDNRGGSNQPQHF TGTGCCATCAGTGACAACAGGGGTGGAAGCAATCAGCCCCAGCATTTT
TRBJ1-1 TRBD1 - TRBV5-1 CASSQSGGHTEAFF TGCGCCAGCAGCCAATCAGGGGGCCACACTGAAGCTTTCTTT
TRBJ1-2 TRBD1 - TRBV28 CASSLMPGGQGDYGYTF TGTGCCAGCAGTTTAATGCCAGGGGGCCAAGGAGACTATGGCTACACCTTC
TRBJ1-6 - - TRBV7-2 CASSLGSGPLGSPLHF TGTGCCAGCAGCTTAGGGTCAGGTCCATTAGGGTCACCCCTCCACTTT
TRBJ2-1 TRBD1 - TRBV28 CASSLQGATYNEQFF TGTGCCAGCAGTTTGCAGGGGGCCACCTACAATGAGCAGTTCTTC
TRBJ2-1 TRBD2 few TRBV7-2 CASSPRWAGGFNNEQFF TGTGCCAGCAGCCCCCGGTGGGCGGGGGGCTTTAACAATGAGCAGTTCTTC
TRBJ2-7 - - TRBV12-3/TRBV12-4 CASSLVALKGARTQYF TGTGCCAGCAGTTTAGTGGCTCTTAAGGGTGCGCGAACCCAGTACTTC
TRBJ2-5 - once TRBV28 CASSPLSGTSGKETQYF TGTGCCAGCAGTCCGTTATCTGGGACGAGCGGAAAAGAGACCCAGTACTTC
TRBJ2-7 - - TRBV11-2 CASSAYGGSSYEQYF TGTGCCAGCAGCGCGTACGGGGGCAGCTCCTACGAGCAGTACTTC
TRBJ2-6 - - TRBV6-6 CASSYARGTAGANVLTF TGTGCCAGCAGTTACGCCCGGGGCACAGCTGGGGCCAACGTCCTGACTTTC
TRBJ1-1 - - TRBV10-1 CASSWSPGGGMNTEAFF TGCGCCAGCTCTTGGTCCCCAGGAGGAGGCATGAACACTGAAGCTTTCTTT
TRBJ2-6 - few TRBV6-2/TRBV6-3 CASSFHRSGANVLTF TGTGCCAGCAGTTTTCACCGCTCTGGGGCCAACGTCCTGACTTTC
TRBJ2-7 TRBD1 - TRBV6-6 CASRTTQGAHGEQYF TGTGCCAGCAGGACGACACAGGGGGCGCATGGTGAGCAGTACTTC
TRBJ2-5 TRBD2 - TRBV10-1 CASSEASGSKGTQYF TGCGCCAGCAGTGAAGCTAGCGGGTCCAAGGGGACCCAGTACTTC
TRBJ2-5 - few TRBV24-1 CATMGSQETQYF TGTGCCACCATGGGCAGCCAAGAGACCCAGTACTTC